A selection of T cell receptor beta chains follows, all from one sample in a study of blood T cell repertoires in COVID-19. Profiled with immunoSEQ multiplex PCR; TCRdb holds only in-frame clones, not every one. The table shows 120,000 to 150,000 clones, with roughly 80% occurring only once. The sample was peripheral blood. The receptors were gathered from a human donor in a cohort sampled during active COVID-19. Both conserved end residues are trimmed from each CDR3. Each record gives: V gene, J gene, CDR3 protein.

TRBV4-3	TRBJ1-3	ASSQDYGQTYNTIY
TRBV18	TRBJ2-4	ASSPGQGASRGAKNIQY
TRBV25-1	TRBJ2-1	ASTGGTGDNEQF
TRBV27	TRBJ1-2	ASSRFTTGPSGYT
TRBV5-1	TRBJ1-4	ASSLDRLREKLF
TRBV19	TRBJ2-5	ASSIELFLGTQY
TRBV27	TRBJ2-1	ASQRGGFYNEQF
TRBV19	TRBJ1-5	ASSIALSQPQH
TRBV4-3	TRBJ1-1	ASSQFGIEAF
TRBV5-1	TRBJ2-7	ASSPVPDRATYEQY
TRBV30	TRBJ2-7	AWSYGPQYEQY
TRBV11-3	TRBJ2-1	ASSPTDRSNEQF
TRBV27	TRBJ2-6	ASSFRGGIGANVLT
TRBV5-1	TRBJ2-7	ASSAGQGRNEQY
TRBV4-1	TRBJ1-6	ASSQTGRLNSPLH
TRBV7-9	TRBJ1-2	ASSLGGPSNYGYT
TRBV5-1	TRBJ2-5	ASSLAGAQETQY
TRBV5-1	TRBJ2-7	ASSLVGTGSSYEQY
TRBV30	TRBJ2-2	AWRYGTGITGELF
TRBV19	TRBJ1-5	ASTSEARGNQPQH
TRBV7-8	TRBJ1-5	ASSLSFRQYSNQPQH
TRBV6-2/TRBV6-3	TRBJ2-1	ASSSPGHSNNEQF
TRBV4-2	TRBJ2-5	ASSQEWAPRGLAGVKTQY
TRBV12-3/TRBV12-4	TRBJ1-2	ASSLQVNYGYT
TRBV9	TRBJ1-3	ASSVDPGQGNTIY
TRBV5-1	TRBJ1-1	ASSFDRNTEAF
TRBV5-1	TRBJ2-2	ASWSGTGGMGTGELF
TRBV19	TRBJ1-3	ASKPGERDTIY
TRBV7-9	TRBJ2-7	ASRGRGEQY
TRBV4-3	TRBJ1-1	ASSQDMGRWNTEAF
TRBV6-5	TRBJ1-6	ASSYRSGGRSPLH
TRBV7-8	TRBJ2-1	ASSLSGTGNNEQF
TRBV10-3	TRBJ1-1	AINKDRGAEAF
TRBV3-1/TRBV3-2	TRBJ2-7	ASSHPSGQGSYEQY
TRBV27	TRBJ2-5	ASSSSGTSWETQY
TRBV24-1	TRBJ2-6	ATSVFRVAGANVLT
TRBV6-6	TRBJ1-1	ASSPLPPGNTEAF
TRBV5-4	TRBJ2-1	APGGAAKKNEQF
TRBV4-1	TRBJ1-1	ASSQGQTEAF
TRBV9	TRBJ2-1	ASSWGTSGSEQF
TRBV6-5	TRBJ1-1	ASSTVNTEAF
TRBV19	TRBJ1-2	ASTTWGNNYGYT
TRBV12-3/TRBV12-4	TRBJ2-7	ASSYYAYEQY
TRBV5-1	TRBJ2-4	ASSLTGEGNIQY
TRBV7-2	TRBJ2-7	ASSPTGVEQY
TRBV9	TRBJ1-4	ASSVGGGRTNEKLF
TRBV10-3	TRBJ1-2	AANQGPNYGYT
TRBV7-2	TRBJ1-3	ASSLVGLGNTIY